These 26 T cell receptor beta chains share one sample of origin, sequenced in a study of T cells after yellow fever vaccination. TCRdb ran MiXCR on the 5' RACE reads and lists one entry per CDR3 protein. In the table there are over 250,000 distinct CDR3 sequences, roughly 4.3% of which are singletons. Sequences were derived from PBMCs, sampled 5 days after the yellow fever booster vaccination. Receptors originate from a man aged 18 to 35 who received the YFV17D yellow fever vaccine.

This clonotype was found many times. This chain's CDR3 is CASRETGDVDYTF. The CDR3, as DNA: TGTGCCAGCAGGGAAACAGGGGACGTTGACTACACCTTC. The chain is built from TRBV6-6 and TRBJ1-2; 7 positions match TRBD1. V was pared by 6 bases and J by 10 bases, with 11 bases of the junction left unmatched. This CDR3 is built from 13 residues. Germline CDR1 and CDR2: MNHNY and SVGAGI (reference sequence).

CDR3 nucleotides: TGCGCCAGCAGCGCGCGACAGACCTATAGCAATCAGCCCCAGCATTTT. Protein product: CASSARQTYSNQPQHF. The rearrangement joins TRBV5-1 to TRBJ1-5; D is perhaps TRBD1 (5 bases). The CDR3 has 16 residues. With 4 bases removed from V and 0 bases from J, the gap between germline ends came to 14 bases. The germline V gene encodes CDR1 SGHRS and CDR2 YFSETQ.

The chain couples TRBV7-9 to TRBJ1-5, with a tentative D call TRBD1 (6 bases). Germline V gene sequence: CDR1 SEHNR, CDR2 FQNEAQ (reference sequence). The germline V and J ends were trimmed by 4 bases and 9 bases, with 13 bases remaining between them. The CDR3 has 13 residues. The chain's CDR3 is CASSWGQGRPQHF. DNA of the CDR3: TGTGCCAGCAGCTGGGGGCAGGGACGGCCCCAGCATTTT.

This clonotype has just a few counts. V is TRBV7-2 and J is TRBJ2-7, with a weak D call TRBD1 (6 bases). Looked up from germline, CDR1 is SGHTA and CDR2 is FQGNSA. This CDR3 has 17 amino acids. V lost 5 bases and J lost 4, with 24 bases in between. CDR3 in DNA: TGTGCCAGCAGCCGCGCCAACCCACAGGGTTCGCGGTACGAGCAGTACTTC. This sequence encodes CASSRANPQGSRYEQYF.

The rearrangement links TRBV10-3 to TRBJ1-2, with 11 bases lining up with TRBD1. The CDR3 has 16 amino acids. The V gene end was trimmed by 4 bases and the J gene end by 3 bases; junction bases not matched to a gene: 7. The germline V gene has CDR1 ENHRY and CDR2 SYGVKD. In DNA form, the CDR3 reads TGTGCCATCAGTGGACAGGACAGGGGGCAGGACTATGGCTACACCTTC. Its protein is CAISGQDRGQDYGYTF.

This clonotype was seen a few times. The V gene is TRBV20-1, the J gene TRBJ1-1; D perhaps matches TRBD1 (6 bases). The V gene's germline CDR1 is DFQATT and CDR2 SNEGSKA (reference sequence). The CDR3 sequence is 14 residues long. Trimming stripped 2 bases from V and 1 base from J, with 11 bases between. CDR3 protein: CSARTGAWNTEAFF. The CDR3 DNA reads as TGCAGTGCTAGAACGGGGGCATGGAACACTGAAGCTTTCTTT.

This clonotype was counted many times. The chain carries TRBV11-2 and TRBJ2-2; no clear D gene. Germline V CDR1 and CDR2: SGHAT, FQNNGV. The CDR3 is 14 amino acids. V gave up 0 bases and J gave up 6 bases, with 8 bases separating them. Here the CDR3 DNA reads TGTGCCAGCAGCTTAGATCTGTCCTCCGGGGAGCTGTTTTTT. Protein sequence: CASSLDLSSGELFF.

The chain uses TRBV4-1 and TRBJ2-1, with 11 bases aligning to TRBD2. CDR3 length: 17 amino acids. The germline gives CDR1 MGHRA, CDR2 YSYEKL. J lost 7 bases, V lost 1 base, and 9 bases had no gene match. This CDR3 reads CASSQGVLAGARNEQFF. The CDR3 coding sequence is TGCGCCAGCAGCCAAGGGGTACTAGCGGGGGCACGGAATGAGCAGTTCTTC.

This chain joins TRBV5-4 and TRBJ1-4; 8 nucleotides agree with TRBD1. J lost 5 bases, V lost 4 bases, and 4 bases had no gene match. The CDR3 runs to 14 residues. Germline loops: CDR1 SGHNT, CDR2 YYREEE (reference sequence). The CDR3 DNA is TGTGCCAGCAGCCGGGGACAGGTCAATGAAAAACTGTTTTTT. Protein product: CASSRGQVNEKLFF. The variable domain in full, with the rest retrieved from reference TRBV5-4 and TRBJ1-4, is ETGVTQSPTHLIKTRGQQVTLRCSSQSGHNTVSWYQQALGQGPQFIFQYYREEENGRGNFPPRFSGLQFPNYSSELNVNALELDDSALYLCASSRGQVNEKLFFGSGTQLSVL.

The gene calls are TRBV27 and TRBJ2-7; 7 bases align to TRBD1. Trimming took 6 bases from V and 6 from J; bases not matched to a gene: 11. Germline values: CDR1 MNHEY, CDR2 SMNVEV (reference sequence). The CDR3 is 14 amino acids. CDR3 sequence: CASSPSGQLGEQYV. In nucleotides, the CDR3 is TGTGCCAGCAGCCCCTCGGGACAGTTGGGCGAGCAGTACGTC.

The gene calls are TRBV30 and TRBJ2-4; unclear D gene. Trimming left V 1 base short and J 6 bases short, with 7 bases between. CDR1 and CDR2 from the germline V gene are GTSNPN and SVGIG (reference sequence). This CDR3 contains 12 residues. CDR3 bases: TGTGCCTGGAGTGGGGTGTTAAACATTCAGTACTTC. Protein sequence: CAWSGVLNIQYF.

In its sample, this clonotype was seen a few times. J is TRBJ1-1 and V is TRBV7-9; D not certain. Per germline, CDR1 SEHNR and CDR2 FQNEAQ (reference sequence). The ends were cut back, 3 bases at V and 3 bases at J, with 14 bases in the middle. The CDR3 has 15 residues. CDR3 in DNA: TGTGCCAGCAGCTTGGACGACGTTGGGCACACTGAAGCTTTCTTT. Protein sequence: CASSLDDVGHTEAFF.

The gene calls are TRBV6-6 and TRBJ2-7; D not certain. Trimming took 4 bases from V and 1 from J, leaving 11 bases between them. The CDR3 spans 14 residues. Germline V gene data show CDR1 as MNHNY and CDR2 as SVGAGI (reference sequence). Here the CDR3 reads CASSSGGRSYEQYV. The CDR3 DNA is TGTGCCAGCAGTTCCGGCGGCCGTTCCTACGAGCAGTACGTC.

The CDR3 sequence: CASSKRVSSGNTIYF. The CDR3 nucleotides are TGTGCCAGCAGCAAAAGGGTGTCCTCTGGAAACACCATATATTTT. This rearrangement joins TRBV7-2 to TRBJ1-3, with unresolved D. V lost 5 bases and J 0 bases, leaving 11 bases between the germline ends. This CDR3 contains 15 residues. Germline-derived CDR1 and CDR2 are SGHTA and FQGNSA. Complete variable domain (other parts from reference TRBV7-2 and TRBJ1-3): GAGVSQSPSNKVTEKGKDVELRCDPISGHTALYWYRQSLGQGLEFLIYFQGNSAPDKSGLPSDRFSAERTGGSVSTLTIQRTQQEDSAVYLCASSKRVSSGNTIYFGEGSWLTVV.

This clonotype occurred a few times. This chain joins TRBV27 and TRBJ2-3; a weak D match, TRBD2 (6 bases). The CDR3 contains 15 residues. Germline V lookup: CDR1 MNHEY, CDR2 SMNVEV (reference sequence). The V end lost 6 bases, the J end lost 0 bases, and 13 bases lay between the germline ends. CDR3: CASRVGLYSTDTQYF. The CDR3 nucleotides are TGTGCCAGCAGGGTTGGACTATATAGCACAGATACGCAGTATTTT.

In this sample, this clonotype turned up a few times. The chain is built from TRBV4-1 and TRBJ1-1, with 12 bases aligning to TRBD1. V trimming: 8 bases; J trimming: 3 bases; junction bases outside the gene matches: 7. The CDR3 loop spans 15 amino acids. CDR1 MGHRA and CDR2 YSYEKL come from the germline V gene. CDR3 sequence reads: CASDPGQGAYTEAFF. Here the CDR3 DNA reads TGCGCCAGCGACCCGGGACAGGGGGCCTACACTGAAGCTTTCTTT.

This clonotype occurred many times. V usage is TRBV21-1 and J usage is TRBJ1-1; TRBD1, the table's D call, was not compared with the DNA. TRBV21-1 is an annotated pseudogene. The length of the CDR3 is 14 residues. DNA for the CDR3: TGTGCCACCCGACAGGGAGGGTCGGGCACTGAAGCTTTCTTT. Encoded protein: CATRQGGSGTEAFF.

This clonotype was seen only a few times. The rearrangement joins TRBV4-3 to TRBJ1-4, with 7 bases lining up with TRBD1. V gave up 4 bases and J gave up 5 bases; unmatched junction bases: 7. Germline V gene data show CDR1 as LGHNA and CDR2 as YSLEER. The CDR3 is 15 residues long. The CDR3 region is CASSPRQGLNEKLFF. CDR3 in DNA: TGCGCCAGCAGCCCTCGACAGGGCTTAAATGAAAAACTGTTTTTT.

The J gene is TRBJ1-1, the V gene TRBV14, with a possible D match to TRBD1 (5 bases). Germline V CDR1 and CDR2: SGHDN, FVKESK. The CDR3 runs 16 residues. Trimming removed 0 bases at V and 0 bases at J, with 11 bases between. The CDR3 bases are TGTGCCAGCAGCCAAGACCCAGGGACCATGAACACTGAAGCTTTCTTT. This sequence encodes CASSQDPGTMNTEAFF.

A few counts support this clonotype. This chain joins TRBV4-3 and TRBJ2-1; 14 bases fit TRBD2. CDR3 size: 17 residues. V trimming: 4 bases; J trimming: 4 bases; junction bases outside the gene matches: 6. CDR1 and CDR2 from the germline V gene are LGHNA and YSLEER. CDR3 sequence: CASSLRLAGGPYNEQFF. The CDR3 DNA reads as TGCGCCAGCAGCCTAAGACTAGCGGGGGGGCCATACAATGAGCAGTTCTTC.

The rearrangement uses TRBV24-1 and TRBJ1-6, with 10 positions matching TRBD1. CDR3 length: 15 residues. The germline CDR1 and CDR2 sequences are KGHDR and SFDVKD. V was clipped by 4 bases and J by 14 bases; unmatched bases: 10. The CDR3 nucleotides read TGTGCCACCAGTGACGGGACAGGGGCCAAGGAATCCCTCCACTTT. It yields the protein CATSDGTGAKESLHF.

V usage is TRBV21-1 and J usage is TRBJ2-7; the listed D gene, TRBD1, was not tested against the DNA. TRBV21-1 is given as a pseudogene. This CDR3 has 17 residues. In DNA, the CDR3 is TGTGCCAGCAGCAAAGGGGCTAGACAGGGGGCGAGCTACGAGCAGTACGTC. This translates into CASSKGARQGASYEQYV.

This clonotype was counted at least ten times. V usage is TRBV6-6 and J usage is TRBJ1-2; D unresolved. The V gene's germline CDR1 is MNHNY and CDR2 SVGAGI (reference sequence). Trimming left V 6 bases short and J 8 bases short, with 7 bases between. The length of the CDR3 is 10 residues. The CDR3 protein is CASSETGYTF. As DNA, the CDR3 is TGTGCCAGCAGCGAAACGGGCTACACCTTC.

This clonotype was recorded many times. J is TRBJ2-5 and V is TRBV12-3 or TRBV12-4; either TRBD1 or TRBD2 may supply D (6 bases each). CDR3 length: 14 amino acids. V shed 6 bases and J shed 5 bases, with 16 bases lying between them. CDR3 DNA: TGTGCCAGCAGGTCTGGAGGGGGAACGGAGACCCAGTACTTC. This codes for CASRSGGGTETQYF.

This clonotype was seen a few times. The chain uses TRBV9 and TRBJ1-2; no firm D call. The CDR3 runs 14 residues. V lost 0 bases to trimming and J lost 4 bases, with 10 bases between them. Germline loops: CDR1 SGDLS, CDR2 YYNGEE. In DNA, the CDR3 is TGTGCCAGCAGCGTAGGTGAAGGGAGCTATGGCTACACCTTC. It is translated as CASSVGEGSYGYTF.

The V call is TRBV28, the J call TRBJ2-4, with TRBD2 as a possible D gene (5 bases). Germline V gives CDR1 MDHEN, CDR2 SYDVKM. V shed 1 base and J shed 8 bases, with 6 bases lying between them. This CDR3 spans 12 amino acids. CDR3 protein: CASSLSGYIQYF. In DNA, the CDR3 is TGTGCCAGCAGTTTATCGGGGTACATTCAGTACTTC.